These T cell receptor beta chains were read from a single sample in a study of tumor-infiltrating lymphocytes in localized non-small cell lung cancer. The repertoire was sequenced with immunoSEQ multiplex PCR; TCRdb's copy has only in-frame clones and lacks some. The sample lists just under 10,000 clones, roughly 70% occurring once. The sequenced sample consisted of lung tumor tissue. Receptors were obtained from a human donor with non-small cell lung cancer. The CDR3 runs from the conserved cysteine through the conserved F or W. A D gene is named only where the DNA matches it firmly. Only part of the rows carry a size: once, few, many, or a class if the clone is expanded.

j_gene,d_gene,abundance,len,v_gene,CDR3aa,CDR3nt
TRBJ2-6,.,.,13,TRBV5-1,CASTLSGANVLTF,TGCGCCAGCACCCTCTCTGGGGCCAACGTCCTGACTTTC
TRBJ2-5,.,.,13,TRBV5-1,CASSLGGEETQYF,TGCGCCAGCAGCTTGGGGGGAGAAGAGACCCAGTACTTC
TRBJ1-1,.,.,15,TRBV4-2,CASSPARDGNTEAFF,TGTGCCAGCAGCCCAGCCAGGGATGGGAACACTGAAGCTTTCTTT
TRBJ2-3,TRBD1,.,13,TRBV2,CASSRDSLDTQYF,TGTGCCAGCAGTCGGGACAGTCTAGATACGCAGTATTTT
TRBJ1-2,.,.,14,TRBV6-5,CASSYVGQVRGYTF,TGTGCCAGCAGTTACGTGGGACAAGTGCGGGGCTACACCTTC
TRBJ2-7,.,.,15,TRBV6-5,CASRNPGLLGVEQYF,TGTGCCAGCAGAAACCCCGGACTTTTGGGCGTGGAGCAGTACTTC
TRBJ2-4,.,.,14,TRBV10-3,CAIAPGGNGNIQYF,TGTGCCATCGCACCTGGGGGCAATGGGAACATTCAGTACTTC
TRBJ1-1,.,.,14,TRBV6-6,CASSSDSWNTEAFF,TGTGCCAGCAGTTCGGACAGCTGGAACACTGAAGCTTTCTTT
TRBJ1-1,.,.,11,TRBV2,CASSVQVEAFF,TGTGCCAGCAGTGTGCAGGTTGAAGCTTTCTTT
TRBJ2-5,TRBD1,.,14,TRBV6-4,CASRDRAGKETQYF,TGTGCCAGCAGAGACAGGGCAGGGAAAGAGACCCAGTACTTC
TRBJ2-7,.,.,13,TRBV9,CASSAEGTYEQYF,TGTGCCAGCAGCGCAGAAGGAACCTACGAGCAGTACTTC
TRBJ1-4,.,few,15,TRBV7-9,CASSLGTGGNEKLFF,TGTGCCAGCAGCTTAGGAACGGGCGGTAATGAAAAACTGTTTTTT
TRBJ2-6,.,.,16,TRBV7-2,CASSRDAGAGANVLTF,TGTGCCAGCTCTCGTGATGCCGGAGCGGGGGCCAACGTCCTGACTTTC
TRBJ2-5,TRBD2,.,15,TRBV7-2,CASSLPTSGVETQYF,TGTGCCAGCAGCTTACCTACTAGCGGGGTGGAGACCCAGTACTTC